These T cell receptor beta chains were read from a single sample in a study of T cell changes during pregnancy in multiple sclerosis. Sequencing used immunoSEQ multiplex PCR; TCRdb keeps in-frame clones, though not all of them. The profile covers approximately 30,000 clones, with roughly 89% appearing a single time and 0.6% to 0.85% taken by the ten largest. Sequencing used CD4+ T cells from peripheral blood mononuclear cells, obtained in the second trimester of pregnancy. Receptors were obtained from a female donor with multiple sclerosis, enrolled in a pregnancy study. Each CDR3 is given with its conserved first and last residue. Fields, in order: clone size, J gene, D gene, V gene, CDR3 DNA, CDR3 protein. D genes are given only for firm matches. Not every row has a clone size; where given, it reads once, few, many or a size class.

. | TRBJ2-2 | TRBD2 | TRBV12-5 | TGTGCTAGTGCCCCGGGGTGGACTAGCAGAGCCGGGGAGCTGTTTTTT | CASAPGWTSRAGELFF
. | TRBJ2-5 | TRBD1 | TRBV5-4 | TGTGCCAGCAGCTTCCACAGGGGGGAGACCCAGTACTTC | CASSFHRGETQYF
. | TRBJ1-2 | . | TRBV28 | TGTGCCAGCAGTTTAGATGAGTACAGCCTCTATGGCTACACCTTC | CASSLDEYSLYGYTF
. | TRBJ2-7 | TRBD1 | TRBV20-1 | TGCAGTGCTTCAGGGGGCAACGAGCAGTACTTC | CSASGGNEQYF
. | TRBJ1-3 | . | TRBV9 | TGTGCCAGCAGCGTAGGGGGAGGGGCCCCCTCTGGAAACACCATATATTTT | CASSVGGGAPSGNTIYF
once | TRBJ1-6 | . | TRBV5-1 | TGCGCCAGCAAGGTCTCGGGGGGCGGAAATTCACCCCTCCACTTT | CASKVSGGGNSPLHF
. | TRBJ2-7 | . | TRBV18 | TGTGCCAGCTCACCTAGGGGCGCAACCCACGAGCAGTACTTC | CASSPRGATHEQYF
few | TRBJ1-2 | TRBD1 | TRBV5-1 | TGCGCCAGCAGCTTGGCACCGGCGGACAGGGCCTATGGCTACACCTTC | CASSLAPADRAYGYTF
. | TRBJ2-7 | TRBD2 | TRBV29-1 | TGCAGCGCCTCCGGGGCTAGCGGGGGCCTTGGGCAGTACTTC | CSASGASGGLGQYF
. | TRBJ1-2 | TRBD1 | TRBV10-3 | TGTGCCACCAGGGGGGGTTCTCAGTATGGCTACACCTTC | CATRGGSQYGYTF
. | TRBJ2-1 | TRBD2 | TRBV28 | TGTGCCAGCAGTTTGGGGGGGGGAGGGAAGACCTACAATGAGCAGTTCTTC | CASSLGGGGKTYNEQFF
. | TRBJ2-7 | TRBD2 | TRBV7-2 | TGTGCCAGCAGCTTAGCGGCCACTAGCGGGGGGTACCTCTCCTACGAGCAGTACTTC | CASSLAATSGGYLSYEQYF
. | TRBJ1-1 | TRBD1 | TRBV6-6 | TGTGCCAGCAGTTACCCAGGACAGGGGGCAGAAACTGAAGCTTCCTTT | CASSYPGQGAETEASF
. | TRBJ2-7 | TRBD2 | TRBV4-1 | TGCGCCAGCAGCCCCAGAGGAGCGGGGGGCGGTTACGAGCAGTACTTC | CASSPRGAGGGYEQYF
. | TRBJ1-2 | TRBD1 | TRBV19 | TGTGCCAGTAGTTCCTACCCGACAGGGTCTTGGGGCTACACCTTC | CASSSYPTGSWGYTF
. | TRBJ2-3 | TRBD2 | TRBV30 | TGTGCCTGGAGTGTGGGGGGGGTCCGAGGACCGATGTATTTT | CAWSVGGVRGPMYF
. | TRBJ2-7 | . | TRBV18 | TGTGCCAGCTCACCTAGGGGCGCAACCCACGAGCAGTACTTC | CASSPRGATHEQYF
once | TRBJ1-2 | TRBD1 | TRBV5-4 | TGTGCCAGCAGCGTACAGGGGTACTATGGCTACACCTTC | CASSVQGYYGYTF
. | TRBJ1-1 | . | TRBV9 | TGTGCCAGCAGCCCCCAAACAGGGCTCACTGAAGCTTTCTTT | CASSPQTGLTEAFF
. | TRBJ1-1 | TRBD1 | TRBV6-5 | TGTGCCAGCAGTTCGATCGGGACAGCTGAAGCTTTCTTT | CASSSIGTAEAFF
. | TRBJ2-7 | . | TRBV2 | TGTGCCAGCGGAGGACCGCAGCAGTACTTC | CASGGPQQYF
. | TRBJ2-1 | . | TRBV9 | TGTGCCAGCAGCGTAGACCCAACGGGGTCGTTGAGGTTCTTC | CASSVDPTGSLRFF
. | TRBJ1-1 | . | TRBV18 | TGTGCCAGCTCACCCCCAACAAGAGGCACTGAAGCTTTCTTT | CASSPPTRGTEAFF
. | TRBJ1-5 | . | TRBV2 | TGTGCCAGCAGTCCTCTGCGGCCGGGCAATCAGCCCCAGCATTTT | CASSPLRPGNQPQHF
. | TRBJ2-1 | TRBD2 | TRBV30 | TGTGCCTCCCCCGGACTAGCGGGGAGTGAGCAGTTCTTC | CASPGLAGSEQFF
once | TRBJ2-7 | . | TRBV21-1 | TGTGCCAGCAGCGTTCTGGCTCCGGGACAGGGAGCCTACGAGCAGTACTTC | CASSVLAPGQGAYEQYF
. | TRBJ1-1 | . | TRBV30 | TGTGCCTGGAGTGTAACAGGTATCAAGACTGAAGCTTTCTTT | CAWSVTGIKTEAFF
once | TRBJ1-5 | . | TRBV2 | TGTGCCAGCAGTACCGACATGAGCAATCAGCCCCAGCATTTT | CASSTDMSNQPQHF
. | TRBJ1-4 | . | TRBV5-6 | TGTGCCAGCAGCCTGGACGGTCGTGAAAAACTGTTTTTT | CASSLDGREKLFF
. | TRBJ2-1 | . | TRBV14 | TGTGCCAGCAGCCAACCCGGGACTCCCTTCTTCAATGAGCAGTTCTTC | CASSQPGTPFFNEQFF
. | TRBJ1-2 | . | TRBV15 | TGTGCCACCAGCGTTGGACCCCCAGGGAACTATGGCTACACCTTC | CATSVGPPGNYGYTF
. | TRBJ1-2 | TRBD1 | TRBV18 | TGTGCCAGCTCACGGGAAACCACAGGGGGCTATGGCTACACCTTC | CASSRETTGGYGYTF
. | TRBJ2-1 | TRBD1 | TRBV9 | TGTGCCAGCAGCTTACAGGGGGCCAACTACAATGAGCAGTTCTTC | CASSLQGANYNEQFF
. | TRBJ2-1 | TRBD2 | TRBV5-1 | TGCGCCAGCAGCTTGAGACTAGCGGGCAATGAGCAGTTCTTC | CASSLRLAGNEQFF
. | TRBJ2-3 | . | TRBV7-3 | TGTGCCAGCAGCTTATACGCCAGGGGTACGAGCACAGATACGCAGTATTTT | CASSLYARGTSTDTQYF
. | TRBJ1-6 | . | TRBV4-1 | TGCGCCAGCAGCCGATTCTGGCCCAACTATAATTCACCCCTCCACTTT | CASSRFWPNYNSPLHF
once | TRBJ2-3 | TRBD2 | TRBV7-3 | TGTGCCAGCAGCTTAGGGCTGAGGGGAGGGGATACGCAGTATTTT | CASSLGLRGGDTQYF
. | TRBJ1-2 | TRBD1 | TRBV10-3 | TGTGCCACCCTACAGGGGTCCTATGGCTACACCTTC | CATLQGSYGYTF
. | TRBJ1-3 | . | TRBV5-1 | TGCGCCAGCAGCTTGGGAGGGTCTGACTCTGGAAACACCATATATTTT | CASSLGGSDSGNTIYF
few | TRBJ1-2 | . | TRBV18 | TGTGCCAGCTCACCACGACAGGAACTGGGTGACTATGGCTACACCTTC | CASSPRQELGDYGYTF
. | TRBJ2-1 | TRBD1 | TRBV19 | TGTGCCAGTAGTATTCAGGGACAGGGGGGAGATGAGCAGTTCTTC | CASSIQGQGGDEQFF
. | TRBJ1-2 | . | TRBV6-5 | TGTGCCAGCAGTTATGCAGGGAACTATGGCTACACCTTC | CASSYAGNYGYTF
. | TRBJ1-2 | TRBD1 | TRBV5-5 | TGTGCCAGCAGCTGGGGGGACAGAACTAACTATGGCTACACCTTC | CASSWGDRTNYGYTF
once | TRBJ1-6 | . | TRBV7-9 | TGTGCCAGCGGTATCTCAGGAGGGCTTGCACCCCTCCACTTT | CASGISGGLAPLHF
. | TRBJ2-7 | . | TRBV20-1 | TGCAGTGCTACAGGTAACTACGAGCAGTACTTC | CSATGNYEQYF
. | TRBJ1-4 | TRBD1 | TRBV5-1 | TGCGCCAGCAGCTTTGGTTGGGGCGACAGGGGAAATGAAAAACTGTTTTTT | CASSFGWGDRGNEKLFF
. | TRBJ1-3 | TRBD1 | TRBV10-3 | TGTGCCATCAGTGAGTTGGGACAGACCACTGGAAACACCATATATTTT | CAISELGQTTGNTIYF